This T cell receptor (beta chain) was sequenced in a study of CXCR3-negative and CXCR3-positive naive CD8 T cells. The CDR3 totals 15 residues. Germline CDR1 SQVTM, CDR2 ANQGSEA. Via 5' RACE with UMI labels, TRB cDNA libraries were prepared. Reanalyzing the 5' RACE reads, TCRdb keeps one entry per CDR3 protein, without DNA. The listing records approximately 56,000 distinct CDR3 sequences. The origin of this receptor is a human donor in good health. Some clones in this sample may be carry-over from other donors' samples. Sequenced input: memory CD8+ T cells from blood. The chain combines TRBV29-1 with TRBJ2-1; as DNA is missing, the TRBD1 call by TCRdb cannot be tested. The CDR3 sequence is CSVEDRGGPYMEQFF.